A selection of T cell receptor beta chains follows, all from one sample in a study of blood T cell repertoires in COVID-19. The repertoire was sequenced with immunoSEQ multiplex PCR; TCRdb's copy has only in-frame clones and lacks some. Here the sample spans approximately 140,000 clones, about 80% being singletons. Sequenced input: peripheral blood. These receptor sequences come from an elderly woman in a cohort sampled during active or convalescent COVID-19. Each CDR3 is given with its conserved first and last residue. A D gene is named only where the DNA matches it firmly. Clone size is not always given. Where it is, it says once, few, many or a class for expanded clones.

abundance: -; len: 18; v_gene: TRBV9; j_gene: TRBJ2-2; d_gene: TRBD2; CDR3aa: CASSVGTSGGRNTGELFF; CDR3nt: TGTGCCAGCAGCGTCGGGACTAGCGGGGGCCGGAACACCGGGGAGCTGTTTTTT
abundance: -; len: 14; v_gene: TRBV5-4; j_gene: TRBJ2-1; d_gene: -; CDR3aa: CASSQDRPRDEQFF; CDR3nt: TGTGCCAGCAGCCAGGACAGACCTCGGGATGAGCAGTTCTTC
abundance: -; len: 15; v_gene: TRBV9; j_gene: TRBJ1-1; d_gene: -; CDR3aa: CASTASGNKNTEAFF; CDR3nt: TGTGCCAGCACCGCTTCGGGTAATAAAAACACTGAAGCTTTCTTT
abundance: -; len: 15; v_gene: TRBV5-1; j_gene: TRBJ2-3; d_gene: -; CDR3aa: CASSFQGTSTDTQYF; CDR3nt: TGCGCCAGCAGCTTCCAGGGTACTAGCACAGATACGCAGTATTTT
abundance: few; len: 15; v_gene: TRBV7-3; j_gene: TRBJ2-2; d_gene: -; CDR3aa: CASSLGRGNTGELFF; CDR3nt: TGTGCCAGCAGCTTAGGCAGGGGCAACACCGGGGAGCTGTTTTTT
abundance: once; len: 15; v_gene: TRBV4-1; j_gene: TRBJ1-2; d_gene: TRBD1; CDR3aa: CASSQDRDRGSGYTF; CDR3nt: TGCGCCAGCAGCCAAGATCGGGACAGGGGGTCTGGCTACACCTTC
abundance: -; len: 16; v_gene: TRBV5-1; j_gene: TRBJ2-1; d_gene: TRBD2; CDR3aa: CASSWTSGGARNEQFF; CDR3nt: TGCGCCAGCAGCTGGACTAGCGGGGGGGCCCGCAATGAGCAGTTCTTC
abundance: -; len: 18; v_gene: TRBV18; j_gene: TRBJ1-2; d_gene: TRBD1; CDR3aa: CASSPQGRGTGTNYGYTF; CDR3nt: TGTGCCAGCTCACCACAGGGCCGGGGGACAGGGACTAACTATGGCTACACCTTC
abundance: once; len: 15; v_gene: TRBV5-1; j_gene: TRBJ2-7; d_gene: -; CDR3aa: CASSLSPGGAYEQYF; CDR3nt: TGCGCCAGCAGCTTGAGCCCCGGCGGGGCCTACGAGCAGTACTTC
abundance: -; len: 16; v_gene: TRBV9; j_gene: TRBJ1-3; d_gene: -; CDR3aa: CASSVGQGGSGNTIYF; CDR3nt: TGTGCCAGCAGCGTAGGGCAGGGTGGCTCTGGAAACACCATATATTTT
abundance: few; len: 13; v_gene: TRBV25-1; j_gene: TRBJ1-1; d_gene: -; CDR3aa: CASSVTALGEAFF; CDR3nt: TGTGCCAGCAGTGTGACAGCTTTGGGTGAAGCTTTCTTT
abundance: once; len: 16; v_gene: TRBV6-5; j_gene: TRBJ1-3; d_gene: -; CDR3aa: CASSYSGGGSGNTIYF; CDR3nt: TGTGCCAGCAGTTACTCTGGCGGGGGCTCTGGAAACACCATATATTTT
abundance: -; len: 15; v_gene: TRBV7-2; j_gene: TRBJ2-5; d_gene: -; CDR3aa: CASSLEQGYQETQYF; CDR3nt: TGTGCCAGCAGCTTAGAACAGGGTTACCAAGAGACCCAGTACTTC
abundance: -; len: 18; v_gene: TRBV21-1; j_gene: TRBJ1-2; d_gene: -; CDR3aa: CASSKARQGWKANYGYTF; CDR3nt: TGTGCCAGCAGCAAAGCGAGACAGGGGTGGAAAGCTAACTATGGCTACACCTTC
abundance: many; len: 15; v_gene: TRBV2; j_gene: TRBJ1-3; d_gene: -; CDR3aa: CASRSVSGIGNTIYF; CDR3nt: TGTGCCAGCAGGTCGGTTTCAGGGATTGGAAACACCATATATTTT
abundance: -; len: 16; v_gene: TRBV7-3; j_gene: TRBJ2-1; d_gene: -; CDR3aa: CASSSSGTPRDNEQFF; CDR3nt: TGTGCCAGCAGCTCATCCGGGACACCAAGGGACAATGAGCAGTTCTTC
abundance: -; len: 14; v_gene: TRBV2; j_gene: TRBJ2-1; d_gene: -; CDR3aa: CASSRTSTYNEQFF; CDR3nt: TGTGCCAGCAGTAGGACATCGACGTACAATGAGCAGTTCTTC
abundance: -; len: 15; v_gene: TRBV4-1; j_gene: TRBJ1-1; d_gene: -; CDR3aa: CASSQADARGTEAFF; CDR3nt: TGCGCCAGCAGCCAAGCGGACGCACGAGGGACTGAAGCTTTCTTT
abundance: -; len: 14; v_gene: TRBV28; j_gene: TRBJ1-1; d_gene: -; CDR3aa: CASSKTGLVTEAFF; CDR3nt: TGTGCCAGCAGCAAAACAGGGTTGGTCACTGAAGCTTTCTTT
abundance: -; len: 14; v_gene: TRBV18; j_gene: TRBJ2-5; d_gene: TRBD1; CDR3aa: CASSRAGTGETQYF; CDR3nt: TGTGCCAGCTCGCGTGCCGGGACAGGGGAGACCCAGTACTTC
abundance: -; len: 16; v_gene: TRBV6-2/TRBV6-3; j_gene: TRBJ2-1; d_gene: TRBD1; CDR3aa: CASSSDRVGSYNEQFF; CDR3nt: TGTGCCAGCAGTTCGGACAGGGTCGGATCCTACAATGAGCAGTTCTTC
abundance: -; len: 14; v_gene: TRBV19; j_gene: TRBJ1-5; d_gene: -; CDR3aa: CASSPTASNQPQHF; CDR3nt: TGTGCCAGTAGTCCGACAGCTAGCAATCAGCCCCAGCATTTT
abundance: -; len: 15; v_gene: TRBV6-1; j_gene: TRBJ2-1; d_gene: -; CDR3aa: CASSELVGGFNEQFF; CDR3nt: TGTGCCAGCAGTGAACTGGTAGGAGGCTTCAATGAGCAGTTCTTC
abundance: -; len: 14; v_gene: TRBV5-1; j_gene: TRBJ1-3; d_gene: TRBD1; CDR3aa: CASSVQGFGNTIYF; CDR3nt: TGCGCCAGCAGCGTACAGGGGTTTGGAAACACCATATATTTT
abundance: -; len: 16; v_gene: TRBV3-1/TRBV3-2; j_gene: TRBJ1-1; d_gene: TRBD1; CDR3aa: CASSQESDRGDTEAFF; CDR3nt: TGTGCCAGCAGCCAGGAATCGGACAGGGGTGACACTGAAGCTTTCTTT